The source of this T cell receptor (beta chain) is a study of cytomegalovirus exposure and HLA in healthy donors. Germline values: CDR1 MDHEN, CDR2 SYDVKM. V was pared by 6 bases and J by 3 bases, with 9 bases of the junction left unmatched. The CDR3 runs to 15 residues. The PCR ran on 60 Vbeta and 13 Jbeta primers. Sequenced by immunoSEQ multiplex PCR; TCRdb stores in-frame clones only, minus some. Among some 120,000 clones listed, 75% to 85% were seen once. The sample was PBMCs. The chain combines TRBV28 with TRBJ2-5; 8 bases align to TRBD1. The receptor's source is a man aged 30 to 39 in good health and CMV-seropositive. CDR3 nucleotide sequence: TGTGCCAGCAGGCGCGACAGGGGATGGGAAGAGACCCAGTACTTC. Encoded protein: CASRRDRGWEETQYF. Complete variable domain (other parts from reference TRBV28 and TRBJ2-5): DVKVTQSSRYLVKRTGEKVFLECVQDMDHENMFWYRQDPGLGLRLIYFSYDVKMKEKGDIPEGYSVSREKKERFSLILESASTNQTSMYLCASRRDRGWEETQYFGPGTRLLVL.